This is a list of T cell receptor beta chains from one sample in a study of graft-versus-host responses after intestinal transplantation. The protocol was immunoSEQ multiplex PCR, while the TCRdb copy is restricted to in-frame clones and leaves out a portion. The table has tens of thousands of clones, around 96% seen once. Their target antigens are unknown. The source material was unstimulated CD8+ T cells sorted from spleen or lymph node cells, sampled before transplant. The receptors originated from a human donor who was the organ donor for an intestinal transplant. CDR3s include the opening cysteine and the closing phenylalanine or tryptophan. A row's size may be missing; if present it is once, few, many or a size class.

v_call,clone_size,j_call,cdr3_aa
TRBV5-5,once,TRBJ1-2,CASSLTGREYGYTF
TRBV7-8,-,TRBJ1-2,CASSPQTGRRYEYYGYTF
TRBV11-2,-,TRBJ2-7,CASSLWGMDYEQYF
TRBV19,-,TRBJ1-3,CASSIWIGTGNTIYF
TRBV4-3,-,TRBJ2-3,CASSQEDRATDTQYF
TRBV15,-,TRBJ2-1,CATSRDLGQVGSYNEQFF
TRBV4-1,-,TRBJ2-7,CASSPGGLTYEQYF
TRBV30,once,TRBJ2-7,CAWSVFSGREQYF
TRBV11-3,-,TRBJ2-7,CASSPFLGQGAYEQYF
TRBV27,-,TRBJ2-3,CASRRTSGRTSTDTQYF
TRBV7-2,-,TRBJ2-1,CASSLVYGSSYNEQFF
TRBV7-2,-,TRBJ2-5,CASSPDPSEETQYF
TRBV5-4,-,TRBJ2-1,CAGWGQGLGNEQFF
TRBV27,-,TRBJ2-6,CASSFRDSTSGANVLTF
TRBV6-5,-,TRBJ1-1,CASSYSMGYTEAFF
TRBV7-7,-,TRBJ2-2,CASSSPGGLELTGELFF
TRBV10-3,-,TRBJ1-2,CAISESLVTGQDAYGYTF
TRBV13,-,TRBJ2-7,CASSLVGRTYEQYF
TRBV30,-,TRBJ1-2,CAWRDSRTYGYTF
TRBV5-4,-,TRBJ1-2,CASSDSLNGYTF
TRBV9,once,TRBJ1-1,CASSVEQGARTEAFF
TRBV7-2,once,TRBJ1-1,CASSLEQGPAEAFF
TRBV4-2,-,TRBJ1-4,CASKEGEKLFF